This T cell receptor beta chain was sequenced for a study of T cells expressing NK-cell markers. Reanalyzing the 5' RACE reads, TCRdb keeps one entry per CDR3 protein, without DNA. The sample data list 200,000 to 300,000 distinct CDR3 sequences. This CDR3 region has 14 residues. Germline V CDR1 and CDR2: LNHDA, SQIVND (reference sequence). This chain connects TRBV19 to TRBJ1-4; absent DNA, TCRdb's TRBD1 call cannot be checked. This TCR came from a man aged 18-30 years in good health. Sample: blood T cells: a sorted CD56 or NKG2C T cell subset, CD4+ or CD8+ T cells, or bulk PBMC T cells (not recorded which). CDR3 loop: CASKGGTKYEKLFF.